These T cell receptor beta chains were read from a single sample in a study of T cells after yellow fever vaccination. TCRdb analysed the 5' RACE reads with MiXCR anew, one entry per CDR3 protein. The sample includes approximately 550,000 distinct CDR3 sequences, about 14% seen only once; the top ten take 11% to 15%. Sample: PBMCs, taken on the day of the yellow fever booster vaccination. Source of these receptors: a man aged 30 to 39 who received the YFV17D yellow fever vaccine. The CDR3 runs from the conserved cysteine through the conserved F or W. The D gene is left open where the match is weak. Clone size is stated in some rows and not others, as once, few, many or a class when expanded.

j_gene: TRBJ1-6
v_gene: TRBV28
d_gene: NA
abundance: NA
CDR3aa: CASSFTRGRNSPLHF
CDR3nt: TGTGCCAGCAGTTTTACGAGGGGGAGGAATTCACCCCTCCACTTT

j_gene: TRBJ2-1
v_gene: TRBV14
d_gene: TRBD2
abundance: NA
CDR3aa: CASSTIAGGSYNEQFF
CDR3nt: TGTGCCAGCAGCACGATCGCGGGGGGCTCCTACAATGAGCAGTTCTTC

j_gene: TRBJ2-1
v_gene: TRBV5-6
d_gene: TRBD2
abundance: NA
CDR3aa: CASSYRGTSGRHEQFF
CDR3nt: TGTGCCAGCAGCTACAGGGGGACTAGCGGGAGACATGAGCAGTTCTTC

j_gene: TRBJ2-4
v_gene: TRBV18
d_gene: NA
abundance: NA
CDR3aa: CASSLDSGTELHF
CDR3nt: TGTGCCAGCTCACTGGACTCCGGGACGGAGTTGCACTTC

j_gene: TRBJ2-1
v_gene: TRBV5-6
d_gene: NA
abundance: NA
CDR3aa: CASSLMLSSYNEQFF
CDR3nt: TGTGCCAGCAGCTTGATGCTGAGCTCCTACAATGAGCAGTTCTTC

j_gene: TRBJ2-5
v_gene: TRBV28
d_gene: TRBD1
abundance: few
CDR3aa: CASSSTGQGETQYF
CDR3nt: TGTGCCAGCAGTTCTACAGGACAGGGGGAGACCCAGTACTTC

j_gene: TRBJ2-2
v_gene: TRBV25-1
d_gene: NA
abundance: NA
CDR3aa: CASSDQLAEAGELFF
CDR3nt: TGTGCCAGCAGTGACCAACTAGCCGAAGCCGGGGAGCTGTTTTTT

j_gene: TRBJ2-1
v_gene: TRBV5-6
d_gene: TRBD2
abundance: few
CDR3aa: CASSWRTSANRGEQFF
CDR3nt: TGTGCCAGCAGCTGGCGGACTAGCGCCAACAGGGGTGAGCAGTTCTTC

j_gene: TRBJ2-2
v_gene: TRBV12-3/TRBV12-4
d_gene: NA
abundance: few
CDR3aa: CASSFDITGELFF
CDR3nt: TGTGCCAGCAGTTTCGACATTACCGGGGAGCTGTTTTTT

j_gene: TRBJ2-3
v_gene: TRBV29-1
d_gene: TRBD1
abundance: NA
CDR3aa: CSTFETHRGADTQYF
CDR3nt: TGCAGCACCTTTGAGACTCACAGGGGAGCAGATACGCAGTATTTT

j_gene: TRBJ2-1
v_gene: TRBV11-1
d_gene: TRBD2
abundance: NA
CDR3aa: CASSSTTGLAGWTYNEQFF
CDR3nt: TGTGCCAGCAGCTCGACGACGGGACTAGCGGGCTGGACCTACAATGAGCAGTTCTTC

j_gene: TRBJ2-5
v_gene: TRBV7-3
d_gene: NA
abundance: NA
CDR3aa: CASSLFGTPEETQYF
CDR3nt: TGTGCCAGCAGCTTATTCGGGACTCCCGAAGAGACCCAGTACTTC

j_gene: TRBJ2-1
v_gene: TRBV7-8
d_gene: NA
abundance: few
CDR3aa: CASSLEVAVNEQFF
CDR3nt: TGTGCCAGCAGCTTAGAGGTGGCTGTCAATGAGCAGTTCTTC

j_gene: TRBJ2-3
v_gene: TRBV7-2
d_gene: TRBD2
abundance: many
CDR3aa: CASQKGLAGGTDTQYF
CDR3nt: TGTGCCAGTCAAAAGGGACTAGCGGGAGGTACAGATACGCAGTATTTT

j_gene: TRBJ2-1
v_gene: TRBV5-6
d_gene: NA
abundance: NA
CDR3aa: CASIRDSSSYNEQFF
CDR3nt: TGTGCCAGCATCCGGGACTCGAGCTCCTACAATGAGCAGTTCTTC

j_gene: TRBJ2-1
v_gene: TRBV10-2
d_gene: NA
abundance: few
CDR3aa: CASSALAYNEQFF
CDR3nt: TGCGCCAGCAGTGCTCTAGCGTACAATGAGCAGTTCTTC

j_gene: TRBJ2-1
v_gene: TRBV14
d_gene: TRBD2
abundance: NA
CDR3aa: CASSRQVAGVNEQFF
CDR3nt: TGTGCCAGCAGCCGTCAGGTAGCGGGAGTAAATGAGCAGTTCTTC

j_gene: TRBJ2-1
v_gene: TRBV18
d_gene: NA
abundance: NA
CDR3aa: CASSPSQYNEQFF
CDR3nt: TGTGCCAGCTCACCTTCACAGTACAATGAGCAGTTCTTC

j_gene: TRBJ2-1
v_gene: TRBV20-1
d_gene: TRBD2
abundance: NA
CDR3aa: CSAIRTSLDEQFF
CDR3nt: TGCAGTGCCATACGGACTAGCTTAGATGAGCAGTTCTTC

j_gene: TRBJ2-3
v_gene: TRBV29-1
d_gene: TRBD1
abundance: NA
CDR3aa: CSAAGTGRGDTQYF
CDR3nt: TGCAGCGCCGCCGGGACAGGGAGGGGAGATACGCAGTATTTT

j_gene: TRBJ2-7
v_gene: TRBV7-9
d_gene: NA
abundance: many
CDR3aa: CASSPIRGGGTYEQYF
CDR3nt: TGTGCCAGCAGCCCCATCCGGGGAGGGGGTACCTACGAGCAGTACTTC

j_gene: TRBJ2-1
v_gene: TRBV7-9
d_gene: NA
abundance: few
CDR3aa: CASSLSTEQFF
CDR3nt: TGTGCCAGCAGCTTATCTACCGAGCAGTTCTTC

j_gene: TRBJ1-5
v_gene: TRBV18
d_gene: TRBD1
abundance: NA
CDR3aa: CASSPGDRGVGQPQHF
CDR3nt: TGTGCCAGCTCACCAGGGGACAGGGGTGTCGGTCAGCCCCAGCATTTT

j_gene: TRBJ2-5
v_gene: TRBV7-7
d_gene: NA
abundance: few
CDR3aa: CASSLTGFGRETQYF
CDR3nt: TGTGCCAGCAGCTTAACAGGGTTCGGTCGAGAGACCCAGTACTTC

j_gene: TRBJ2-3
v_gene: TRBV19
d_gene: TRBD2
abundance: few
CDR3aa: CASSIQREITDTQYF
CDR3nt: TGTGCCAGTAGTATTCAGCGGGAGATCACAGATACGCAGTATTTT

j_gene: TRBJ2-5
v_gene: TRBV16
d_gene: NA
abundance: few
CDR3aa: CASSQSMAYQETQYF
CDR3nt: TGTGCCAGCAGCCAATCGATGGCCTACCAGGAGACCCAGTACTTC

j_gene: TRBJ2-2
v_gene: TRBV5-1
d_gene: TRBD2
abundance: few
CDR3aa: CASSGTSGRNTGELFF
CDR3nt: TGCGCCAGCAGCGGGACTAGCGGGAGGAACACCGGGGAGCTGTTTTTT

j_gene: TRBJ1-2
v_gene: TRBV7-2
d_gene: NA
abundance: NA
CDR3aa: CASSLSGAGGYTF
CDR3nt: TGTGCCAGCAGCTTATCAGGGGCGGGAGGCTACACCTTC

j_gene: TRBJ1-2
v_gene: TRBV15
d_gene: NA
abundance: NA
CDR3aa: CATSSGDYGYTF
CDR3nt: TGTGCCACCAGCTCCGGAGACTATGGCTACACCTTC

j_gene: TRBJ2-7
v_gene: TRBV28
d_gene: TRBD1
abundance: NA
CDR3aa: CASSSPMGQGPYEQYF
CDR3nt: TGTGCCAGTTCTTCCCCCATGGGACAGGGACCCTACGAGCAGTACTTC

j_gene: TRBJ2-1
v_gene: TRBV27
d_gene: TRBD2
abundance: few
CDR3aa: CASSSSGLAGTTSYNEQFF
CDR3nt: TGTGCCAGCAGTTCATCGGGACTAGCGGGAACCACGTCCTACAATGAGCAGTTCTTC

j_gene: TRBJ1-5
v_gene: TRBV7-9
d_gene: NA
abundance: few
CDR3aa: CASSRDTNQPQHF
CDR3nt: TGTGCCAGCAGCCGGGACACAAATCAGCCCCAGCATTTT

j_gene: TRBJ2-1
v_gene: TRBV12-3/TRBV12-4
d_gene: TRBD2
abundance: NA
CDR3aa: CASSPTEREGEQFF
CDR3nt: TGTGCCAGCAGCCCCACGGAGCGGGAAGGTGAGCAGTTCTTC

j_gene: TRBJ2-3
v_gene: TRBV5-1
d_gene: TRBD2
abundance: NA
CDR3aa: CASSGGLAVEGGDTQYF
CDR3nt: TGCGCCAGCAGCGGAGGACTAGCGGTAGAGGGTGGAGATACGCAGTATTTT

j_gene: TRBJ2-7
v_gene: TRBV27
d_gene: NA
abundance: few
CDR3aa: CASTRTGTDSSYEQYF
CDR3nt: TGTGCCAGCACTAGAACCGGGACGGACAGCTCCTACGAGCAGTACTTC

j_gene: TRBJ2-5
v_gene: TRBV7-9
d_gene: NA
abundance: few
CDR3aa: CASATSGETQYF
CDR3nt: TGTGCCAGCGCGACTAGTGGAGAGACCCAGTACTTC

j_gene: TRBJ2-7
v_gene: TRBV15
d_gene: NA
abundance: few
CDR3aa: CATSPEGGIAHEQYF
CDR3nt: TGTGCCACCAGCCCCGAAGGGGGGATCGCCCACGAGCAGTACTTC

j_gene: TRBJ2-2
v_gene: TRBV6-5
d_gene: NA
abundance: many
CDR3aa: CASSSGVGELFF
CDR3nt: TGTGCCAGCAGTTCCGGTGTGGGGGAGCTGTTTTTT

j_gene: TRBJ2-7
v_gene: TRBV6-2/TRBV6-3
d_gene: NA
abundance: NA
CDR3aa: CASSYPSGTQHHEQYF
CDR3nt: TGTGCCAGCAGTTATCCCTCCGGGACACAACACCACGAGCAGTACTTC

j_gene: TRBJ1-5
v_gene: TRBV12-3/TRBV12-4
d_gene: TRBD1
abundance: NA
CDR3aa: CASSWTGDNQPQHF
CDR3nt: TGTGCCAGCAGCTGGACAGGGGACAATCAGCCCCAGCATTTT

j_gene: TRBJ2-7
v_gene: TRBV6-1
d_gene: TRBD2
abundance: few
CDR3aa: CASSDAGSGKAYEQYF
CDR3nt: TGTGCCAGCAGCGACGCAGGTAGCGGGAAAGCCTACGAGCAGTACTTC

j_gene: TRBJ1-5
v_gene: TRBV3-1
d_gene: NA
abundance: many
CDR3aa: CASAKGPDQPQHF
CDR3nt: TGTGCCAGCGCGAAGGGTCCTGATCAGCCCCAGCATTTT

j_gene: TRBJ2-2
v_gene: TRBV20-1
d_gene: NA
abundance: NA
CDR3aa: CSASDNTGELFF
CDR3nt: TGCAGTGCTAGTGATAACACCGGGGAGCTGTTTTTT

j_gene: TRBJ2-2
v_gene: TRBV27
d_gene: NA
abundance: few
CDR3aa: CASSLLQGLDTGELFF
CDR3nt: TGTGCCAGCAGTTTATTGCAGGGATTGGACACCGGGGAGCTGTTTTTT

j_gene: TRBJ2-7
v_gene: TRBV12-3/TRBV12-4
d_gene: NA
abundance: NA
CDR3aa: CASTPRGGASYEQYF
CDR3nt: TGTGCCAGCACCCCCAGGGGGGGGGCTTCCTACGAGCAGTACTTC

j_gene: TRBJ2-7
v_gene: TRBV12-3/TRBV12-4
d_gene: TRBD1
abundance: many
CDR3aa: CASRVGQDYEQYF
CDR3nt: TGTGCCAGCAGAGTCGGACAGGACTACGAGCAGTACTTC

j_gene: TRBJ2-7
v_gene: TRBV20-1
d_gene: NA
abundance: NA
CDR3aa: CSARSQGTYEQYF
CDR3nt: TGCAGTGCTAGGTCCCAGGGTACCTACGAGCAGTACTTC

j_gene: TRBJ1-4
v_gene: TRBV18
d_gene: NA
abundance: NA
CDR3aa: CASSPIEPTNEKLFF
CDR3nt: TGTGCCAGCTCACCAATCGAACCAACTAATGAAAAACTGTTTTTT

j_gene: TRBJ1-2
v_gene: TRBV7-2
d_gene: NA
abundance: NA
CDR3aa: CASSSPMNGYTF
CDR3nt: TGTGCCAGCAGCTCCCCCATGAATGGCTACACCTTC

j_gene: TRBJ2-1
v_gene: TRBV4-3
d_gene: TRBD1
abundance: few
CDR3aa: CASSQDRGNNEQFF
CDR3nt: TGCGCCAGCAGCCAAGACAGGGGGAACAATGAGCAGTTCTTC

j_gene: TRBJ2-7
v_gene: TRBV7-2
d_gene: NA
abundance: NA
CDR3aa: CASSLSPGTEQYF
CDR3nt: TGTGCCAGCAGCCTTTCTCCCGGAACCGAGCAGTACTTC

j_gene: TRBJ2-3
v_gene: TRBV7-2
d_gene: TRBD2
abundance: few
CDR3aa: CASSRLAGAADTQYF
CDR3nt: TGTGCCAGCAGCAGACTAGCGGGAGCCGCAGATACGCAGTATTTT

j_gene: TRBJ2-1
v_gene: TRBV19
d_gene: NA
abundance: NA
CDR3aa: CASSQIRESEQFF
CDR3nt: TGTGCCAGTAGTCAGATCAGGGAGAGTGAGCAGTTCTTC

j_gene: TRBJ1-6
v_gene: TRBV5-1
d_gene: NA
abundance: few
CDR3aa: CASSEGVSNSPLHF
CDR3nt: TGCGCCAGCAGCGAAGGAGTGTCTAATTCACCCCTCCACTTT